This T cell receptor beta chain came from a study of blood T cell repertoires in COVID-19. As originally analysed: Reference gene primer amplification yielded estimated nucleated cell counts. The table came from immunoSEQ multiplex PCR; TCRdb's copy has only in-frame clones and leaves some out. V and J calls and clone size are as listed in that table; D and trimming were resolved from the DNA. The top ten hold around 0.99% of the sample, which has roughly 160,000 clones, 85% to 90% seen once. The germline CDR1 and CDR2 sequences are SQVTM and ANQGSEA. The CDR3 contains 15 residues. V lost 8 bases to trimming and J lost 4 bases, with 24 bases between them.

Sequencing was performed on peripheral blood. The chain is built from TRBV29-1 and TRBJ2-7, with a possible D match to TRBD2 (7 bases). This TCR came from a young man with acute or convalescent COVID-19. The CDR3: CSSRGAGADGYEQYF. The CDR3 DNA reads as TGCAGCTCCCGCGGGGCGGGGGCGGATGGTTACGAGCAGTACTTC.